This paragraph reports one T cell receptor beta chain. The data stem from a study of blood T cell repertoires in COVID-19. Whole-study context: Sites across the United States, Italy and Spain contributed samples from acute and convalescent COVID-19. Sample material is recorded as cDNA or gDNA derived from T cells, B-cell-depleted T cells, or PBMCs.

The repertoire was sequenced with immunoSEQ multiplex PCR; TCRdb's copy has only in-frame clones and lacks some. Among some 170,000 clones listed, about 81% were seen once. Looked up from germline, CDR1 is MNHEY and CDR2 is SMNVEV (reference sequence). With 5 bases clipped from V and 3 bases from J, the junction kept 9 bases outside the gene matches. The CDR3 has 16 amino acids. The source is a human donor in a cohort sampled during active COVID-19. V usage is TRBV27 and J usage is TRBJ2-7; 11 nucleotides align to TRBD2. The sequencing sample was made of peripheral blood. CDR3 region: CASSTPLAGDLYEQYF. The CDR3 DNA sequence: TGTGCCAGCAGTACCCCACTAGCGGGAGACCTCTACGAGCAGTACTTC.